This entry lists 24 T cell receptor beta chains sequenced from one sample in a study of T cells after yellow fever vaccination. TCRdb re-analysed the 5' RACE reads in MiXCR, keeping a single row per CDR3 protein. The data contain under 500,000 distinct CDR3 sequences, about 17% of them seen just once; the ten biggest clones take up 15% to 20%. The material was PBMCs, obtained before the yellow fever booster vaccination. The receptors were sampled from a man aged 18 to 30 who received the YFV17D yellow fever vaccine.

This clonotype has only a few counts. This chain links TRBV12-3 or TRBV12-4 with TRBJ2-2; D remains ambiguous. The ends were cut back, 2 bases at V and 0 bases at J, with 10 bases in the middle. This CDR3 spans 16 amino acids. The CDR3 sequence is CASSLSQWPNTGELFF. The DNA of the CDR3 is TGTGCCAGCAGTTTAAGTCAGTGGCCGAACACCGGGGAGCTGTTTTTT.

This clonotype was seen only a few times. The chain links TRBV3-1 to TRBJ1-1; maybe TRBD1 (6 bases). CDR3 length: 15 amino acids. Germline assignment: CDR1 LGHDT and CDR2 YNNKEL (reference sequence). V was shortened by 0 bases and J by 3 bases, with 11 bases between the two germline ends. The DNA for the CDR3 is TGTGCCAGCAGCCAAGAAAGTTCAGGGGACACTGAAGCTTTCTTT. The encoded protein is CASSQESSGDTEAFF.

The chain employs TRBV29-1 and TRBJ2-1, with TRBD2 matching over 8 bases. V shed 6 bases and J 5 bases; nucleotides not matched to a gene: 12. The CDR3 runs to 15 residues. Germline CDR1 and CDR2: SQVTM and ANQGSEA. CDR3 DNA sequence: TGCAGCGTCGATGGACTAGCCGGAAAAGACAATGAGCAGTTCTTC. It specifies CSVDGLAGKDNEQFF.

This clonotype occurred a few times. The J gene is TRBJ2-1, the V gene TRBV7-9; no firm D call. Trimming took off 2 bases at V and 5 bases at J, with 4 bases between the two ends. The CDR3 sequence is 12 residues long. Germline assignment: CDR1 SEHNR and CDR2 FQNEAQ (reference sequence). The CDR3 loop is CASSLMDNEQFF. For the CDR3, the DNA is TGTGCCAGCAGCTTAATGGACAATGAGCAGTTCTTC.

This clonotype was recorded at least ten times. The chain combines TRBV2 with TRBJ2-1, with D unclear. The germline V gene encodes CDR1 SNHLY and CDR2 FYNNEI. The CDR3 consists of 15 residues. V was trimmed by 7 bases and J by 4 bases, leaving 17 bases between them. As DNA, the CDR3 is TGTGCCAGCACCCCGTTTAAAGGAACGTACAATGAGCAGTTCTTC. Its protein product is CASTPFKGTYNEQFF.

The V and J genes are TRBV12-3 or TRBV12-4 and TRBJ2-7; D is unclear. The germline V and J ends were trimmed by 7 bases and 3 bases, with 10 bases remaining between them. This CDR3 region has 12 residues. CDR3 DNA sequence: TGTGCCAGCAAAACGGACGGCTACGAGCAGTACTTC. Its protein is CASKTDGYEQYF.

The V and J genes are TRBV4-1 and TRBJ2-1; D gene uncertain. Trimming stripped 6 bases from V and 7 bases from J, with 13 bases between. The CDR3 loop spans 13 amino acids. Germline V gives CDR1 MGHRA, CDR2 YSYEKL. The CDR3 spells CASRRTDRNEQFF. CDR3 DNA sequence: TGCGCCAGCAGGCGGACGGACCGTAATGAGCAGTTCTTC.

This chain links TRBV18 with TRBJ2-3; D is perhaps TRBD2 (6 bases). Germline V gives CDR1 KGHSH, CDR2 LQKENI. This CDR3 spans 15 amino acids. Trimming removed 4 bases at V and 2 bases at J, with 13 bases between. This chain's CDR3 is CASSLWGGNTDTQYF. CDR3 bases: TGTGCCAGCTCACTCTGGGGCGGGAACACAGATACGCAGTATTTT.

This clonotype came up a few times. The chain is built from TRBV5-1 and TRBJ2-7; 8 positions match TRBD1. Trimming at V came to 2 bases and at J to 3 bases, leaving 4 bases not matched to a gene. CDR3 size: 14 residues. From germline, CDR1 is SGHRS and CDR2 YFSETQ. CDR3: CASSLQGGIYEQYF. For the CDR3, the DNA is TGCGCCAGCAGCTTACAGGGGGGTATCTACGAGCAGTACTTC.

This clonotype was counted only a few times. Here the CDR3 DNA reads TGCAGCGTTATTGTGGGCCAGGGGGCAGCTCAGCCCCAGCATTTT. Protein product: CSVIVGQGAAQPQHF. The chain combines TRBV29-1 with TRBJ1-5; TRBD1 aligns across 8 bases. There are 15 residues in the CDR3. The V gene's germline CDR1 is SQVTM and CDR2 ANQGSEA. J lost 6 bases, V lost 5 bases, and 12 bases had no gene match.

The table lists this clonotype with a few counts. This chain uses TRBV30 with TRBJ2-3, with 8 bases aligning to TRBD2. V lost 6 bases to trimming and J lost 0 bases; unmatched junction nucleotides: 5. Looked up from germline, CDR1 is GTSNPN and CDR2 is SVGIG (reference sequence). CDR3 size: 14 residues. The chain's CDR3 is CACISGASTDTQYF. Written as DNA, the CDR3 is TGTGCCTGTATTAGCGGGGCTAGCACAGATACGCAGTATTTT.

This rearrangement joins TRBV28 to TRBJ1-2, with D tentatively TRBD1 (6 bases). V was pared by 6 bases and J by 3 bases, with 14 bases between. This CDR3 comprises 14 residues. CDR1 MDHEN and CDR2 SYDVKM come from the germline V gene. This CDR3 reads CASRPGGGHYGYTF. The CDR3 nucleotides are TGTGCCAGCAGGCCTGGAGGGGGGCACTATGGCTACACCTTC.

The rearrangement joins TRBV5-1 to TRBJ2-7, with a possible D match to TRBD1 (6 bases). The CDR3 contains 14 residues. CDR1 and CDR2 from the germline V gene are SGHRS and YFSETQ. Deletions cut 2 bases from V and 5 bases from J, with 14 bases between. This CDR3 reads CASSFDRPGDEQYF. CDR3 nucleotide sequence: TGCGCCAGCAGCTTCGACAGGCCAGGCGACGAGCAGTACTTC.

The genes are TRBV15 and TRBJ2-7; perhaps TRBD1 as D (6 bases). CDR1 is LNHNV, CDR2 YYDKDF, per germline (reference sequence). Trimming took off 3 bases at V and 2 bases at J, with 8 bases between the two ends. CDR3 length: 13 residues. CDR3 in amino acids: CATSSGQPYEQYF. DNA of the CDR3: TGTGCCACCAGCAGCGGACAGCCCTACGAGCAGTACTTC.

The chain has TRBV7-9 and TRBJ2-5; TRBD2 is a possible D gene (5 bases). Deletions cut 1 base from V and 4 bases from J, with 10 bases between. Germline V lookup: CDR1 SEHNR, CDR2 FQNEAQ (reference sequence). The CDR3 totals 14 residues. CDR3 DNA: TGTGCCAGCAGCTTAGGAGGGTTCCCAGAGACCCAGTACTTC. Translated, it gives CASSLGGFPETQYF. Based on the CDR3 plus reference TRBV7-9 and TRBJ2-5, the full variable domain is DTGVSQNPRHKITKRGQNVTFRCDPISEHNRLYWYRQTLGQGPEFLTYFQNEAQLEKSRLLSDRFSAERPKGSFSTLEIQRTEQGDSAMYLCASSLGGFPETQYFGPGTRLLVL.

The rearrangement uses TRBV12-3 or TRBV12-4 and TRBJ1-3, with D perhaps TRBD1 (6 bases). Trimming stripped 4 bases from V and 7 bases from J, with 17 bases between. The CDR3 is 15 amino acids. The CDR3 nucleotides are TGTGCCAGCAGTTACACCGGGACAAGGGAGAACACCATATATTTT. Translating gives CASSYTGTRENTIYF.

This chain connects TRBV2 to TRBJ2-7, with 8 bases lining up with TRBD1. This CDR3 has 14 residues. The trim removed 4 bases at V and 1 base at J, leaving 3 bases unmatched. CDR1 is SNHLY and CDR2 is FYNNEI in the germline V gene. The CDR3: CASSVGQASYEQYV. CDR3 DNA: TGTGCCAGCAGTGTGGGACAGGCGTCCTACGAGCAGTACGTC.

The rearrangement joins TRBV11-3 to TRBJ2-5; maybe TRBD2 (6 bases). Germline V gene data show CDR1 as SGHNT and CDR2 as YENEEA. The CDR3 totals 11 residues. Between the trimmed V and J ends, which lost 8 bases and 7 bases, there was a span of 11 bases. The CDR3 DNA follows: TGTGCCAGCGGGTTCGGGGGGACCCAGTACTTC. Translated, it gives CASGFGGTQYF. Complete variable domain (other parts from reference TRBV11-3 and TRBJ2-5): EAGVVQSPRYKIIEKKQPVAFWCNPISGHNTLYWYLQNLGQGPELLIRYENEEAVDDSQLPKDRFSAERLKGVDSTLKIQPAELGDSAVYLCASGFGGTQYFGPGTRLLVL.

Points on this clonotype: A read error is possible here, since a much larger clone lies one base away. The genes are TRBV6-1 and TRBJ1-2; no clear D gene. In germline, CDR1 is MNHNS, CDR2 SASEGT. This CDR3 region has 12 residues. The CDR3 DNA is TGTGCCAGCAGTGACGGGGAGTATGTCTACACCTTC. As protein: CASSDGEYVYTF.

This clonotype was picked up many times. This chain links TRBV4-3 with TRBJ1-3, with a tentative D call TRBD1 (5 bases). Germline loops: CDR1 LGHNA, CDR2 YSLEER. CDR3 size: 14 residues. V was clipped by 1 base and J by 1 base, with 5 bases between them. The CDR3 is CASSQAGSGNTIYF. The CDR3 DNA sequence: TGCGCCAGCAGCCAAGCAGGGTCTGGAAACACCATATATTTT.

This clonotype was observed a few times. This chain links TRBV20-1 with TRBJ1-1, with TRBD1 identical over 11 bases. Trimming removed 6 bases from V and 5 bases from J; junction bases left unmatched: 11. The CDR3 loop spans 15 amino acids. Germline values: CDR1 DFQATT, CDR2 SNEGSKA (reference sequence). This CDR3 is CSAKQGTGGGTEAFF. As DNA, the CDR3 is TGCAGTGCCAAGCAGGGGACAGGGGGAGGAACTGAAGCTTTCTTT.

The chain has TRBV29-1 and TRBJ1-1; D is perhaps TRBD1 (5 bases). Trimming stripped 3 bases from V and 3 bases from J, with 8 bases between. The CDR3 is 12 amino acids. CDR1 SQVTM and CDR2 ANQGSEA come from the germline V gene. CDR3 DNA sequence: TGCAGCGTTGACAGGGCCTACACTGAAGCTTTCTTT. The encoded protein is CSVDRAYTEAFF.

A few counts support this clonotype. The V and J genes are TRBV20-1 and TRBJ2-3; TRBD2 aligns across 8 bases. This CDR3 region has 14 residues. Trimming cost V 3 bases and J 4 bases; bases outside gene matches: 6. Germline assignment: CDR1 DFQATT and CDR2 SNEGSKA (reference sequence). CDR3 bases: TGCAGTGCTAGTTCCAGCGGGGGCTCAGATACGCAGTATTTT. Encoded protein: CSASSSGGSDTQYF.

A few counts support this clonotype. The rearrangement joins TRBV11-2 to TRBJ2-1; D gene ambiguous. The CDR3 extends over 14 amino acids. Deletions cut 0 bases from V and 7 bases from J, with 10 bases between. Germline lookup yields CDR1 SGHAT and CDR2 FQNNGV. CDR3 protein: CASSLEQPPNEQFF. CDR3 nucleotides: TGTGCCAGCAGCTTAGAACAGCCACCTAATGAGCAGTTCTTC.